A selection of T cell receptor beta chains follows, all from one sample in a study of a mutant IDH1 vaccine in newly diagnosed glioma. These receptors have no known antigen. TCRdb's table, derived via immunoSEQ multiplex PCR, lists solely in-frame clones and lacks some. The sample has about 23,000 clones, roughly 80% seen once. The specimen comprised PBMCs, sampled from a glioma patient whose treatment included an IDH1 peptide vaccine. The receptors were gathered from a man aged 35 to 55 with glioma. The CDR3 runs from the conserved cysteine through the conserved F or W. A D gene is named only where the DNA matches it firmly. Size tells how often a clone was seen (once, few, many) or the class of an expanded clone, and some rows leave it out.

DNA	CDR3	length	D	V	size	J
TGTGCCAGCAGCCCCTTAGCGGGAGGGACACAGTATTTT	CASSPLAGGTQYF	13	TRBD2	TRBV5-4	-	TRBJ2-3
TGTGCCAGCAGCCCCACCAGTGCGGGTGGGCAAGAGACCCAGTACTTC	CASSPTSAGGQETQYF	16	-	TRBV7-2	-	TRBJ2-5
TGTGCCAGCTCAGAAGCGGGAGACTACGAGCAGTACTTC	CASSEAGDYEQYF	13	-	TRBV21-1	few	TRBJ2-7
TGTGCCAGCGGGGGAGGACGCCAAGAGACCCAGTACTTC	CASGGGRQETQYF	13	-	TRBV7-8	-	TRBJ2-5
TGTGCCAGCAGCCAAGATCTCCTTACCCTAAACACAGATACGCAGTATTTT	CASSQDLLTLNTDTQYF	17	-	TRBV4-2	-	TRBJ2-3
TGTGCCGTAGCGCGAACAGGGAGGTTAGGAGATACGCAGTATTTT	CAVARTGRLGDTQYF	15	-	TRBV19	-	TRBJ2-3
TGCGCCAGCAGCCAAGAGGCTAGCGGGACGTACGAGCAGTACTTC	CASSQEASGTYEQYF	15	TRBD2	TRBV4-1	-	TRBJ2-7
TGTGCCAGCAGTTTACAGGGGGCTGATGGCTACACCTTC	CASSLQGADGYTF	13	TRBD1	TRBV27	once	TRBJ1-2
TGTGCCAGCAGCCTATTGAGGGGGGGGACCACTGAAGCTTTCTTT	CASSLLRGGTTEAFF	15	-	TRBV6-5	-	TRBJ1-1
TGTGCCAGCAAGGTGGGACCCTGGACAGGAGGAAACACCATATATTTT	CASKVGPWTGGNTIYF	16	TRBD1	TRBV6-6	-	TRBJ1-3
TGTGCCAGTAGTATAGAAGGGACCGCGAGCACCGGGGAGCTGTTTTTT	CASSIEGTASTGELFF	16	-	TRBV19	-	TRBJ2-2
TGTGCCAGCAGCGATGTTCTAATTCGCACAGATACGCAGTATTTT	CASSDVLIRTDTQYF	15	-	TRBV7-2	-	TRBJ2-3
TGTGCCAGCAGCTTAGTAGACAGGGGGCTGGCCGGGGAGCTGTTTTTT	CASSLVDRGLAGELFF	16	TRBD1	TRBV7-6	few	TRBJ2-2
TGTGCCAGCAGTTTCGAATCGGCTAGCGGGAGAAGCGAGCAGTACTTC	CASSFESASGRSEQYF	16	TRBD2	TRBV28	-	TRBJ2-7
TGTGCCACCAGCCCTAGAAGACCCCGACCCCAAGAGACCCAGTACTTC	CATSPRRPRPQETQYF	16	-	TRBV15	-	TRBJ2-5